One and the same sample provided the 8 T cell receptor beta chains below, sequenced in a study of blood T cell repertoires in COVID-19. Assay used: immunoSEQ multiplex PCR; TCRdb lists only in-frame clones, some missing. The table lists under 350,000 clones, more than 75% of them singletons. The source material was PBMCs or T cells enriched from blood (not recorded which). These receptors all stem from a woman between 18 and 29 years old who had recovered from COVID-19.

V gene TRBV6-5 combines with J gene TRBJ1-1, with D perhaps matching TRBD1 (5 bases). The CDR3 extends over 14 amino acids. CDR1 is MNHEY and CDR2 is SVGAGI in the germline V gene. Trimming left V 0 bases short and J 3 bases short, with 8 bases between. The chain's CDR3 is CASSYSQGDTEAFF. The CDR3 bases are TGTGCCAGCAGTTACTCCCAAGGGGACACTGAAGCTTTCTTT.

The chain combines TRBV4-1 with TRBJ1-2, with D tentatively TRBD1 (5 bases). CDR1 and CDR2 (germline): MGHRA, YSYEKL. CDR3 length: 21 amino acids. V was shortened by 4 bases and J by 4 bases, with 34 bases between the two germline ends. CDR3 DNA: TGCGCCAGCAGCCCTAGCGGATTCGAGATTCGGTCAACAGGACCGGTCTATGGCTACACCTTC. This encodes CASSPSGFEIRSTGPVYGYTF.

The chain has TRBV10-3 and TRBJ1-1; D possibly corresponds to TRBD1 (6 bases). The CDR3 contains 15 residues. The germline CDR1 and CDR2 sequences are ENHRY and SYGVKD. The germline V and J ends were trimmed by 7 bases and 9 bases, with 24 bases remaining between them. The CDR3 is CAIMASQTGRAKAFF. DNA for the CDR3: TGTGCCATCATGGCCTCACAAACAGGGAGGGCTAAAGCTTTCTTT.

The J gene is TRBJ2-2, the V gene TRBV7-6; D is unclear. Germline CDR1 is SGHVS and CDR2 is FNYEAQ. This CDR3 comprises 14 residues. Trimming took off 6 bases at V and 3 bases at J, with 11 bases between the two ends. The chain's CDR3 is CASRKEDYTGELFF. For the CDR3, the DNA is TGTGCCAGCAGGAAAGAGGATTACACCGGGGAGCTGTTTTTT. The whole variable domain, remainder taken from reference TRBV7-6 and TRBJ2-2, is GAGVSQSPRYKVTKRGQDVALRCDPISGHVSLYWYRQALGQGPEFLTYFNYEAQQDKSGLPNDRFSAERPEGSISTLTIQRTEQRDSAMYRCASRKEDYTGELFFGEGSRLTVL.

The CDR3 DNA is TGTGCCAGCAGTGCTGAGGGAGGGAGCTCCTACAATGAGCAGTTCTTC. It yields the protein CASSAEGGSSYNEQFF. The chain uses TRBV6-4 and TRBJ2-1; 7 bases match TRBD2. The V gene end was trimmed by 4 bases and the J gene end by 0 bases; junction bases not matched to a gene: 6. The germline CDR1 and CDR2 sequences are MRHNA and SNTAGT. The CDR3 is 16 residues long.

The rearrangement links TRBV21-1 to TRBJ1-4. TRBV21-1 counts as a pseudogene. The CDR3 length is 15 residues. The CDR3 sequence: CASSKARGFHEKLFF. The CDR3 DNA follows: TGTGCCAGCAGCAAAGCTCGGGGGTTCCATGAAAAACTGTTTTTT.

CDR3: CASSEVWRGRDRPYNEQFF. The CDR3 DNA reads TGTGCCAGCAGTGAAGTTTGGCGTGGCAGGGACAGGCCTTACAATGAGCAGTTCTTC. The rearrangement links TRBV6-1 to TRBJ2-1; 8 nucleotides line up with TRBD1. The CDR3 loop spans 19 amino acids. The germline CDR1 and CDR2 sequences are MNHNS and SASEGT. V lost 1 base, J lost 4 bases, and 15 bases stayed unmatched.

The genes are TRBV25-1 and TRBJ1-6; 7 bases are shared with TRBD1. Germline V gives CDR1 MGHDK, CDR2 SYGVNS. The CDR3 consists of 13 residues. The V gene end was trimmed by 8 bases and the J gene end by 7 bases; junction bases not matched to a gene: 5. CDR3 DNA: TGTGCCAGCGGCCCGGACAGGAATTCACCCCTCCACTTT. Its translation: CASGPDRNSPLHF.